This T cell receptor (beta chain) was observed in a study of CD8 T cells in ankylosing spondylitis. Study-level findings and limits: The authors reported significant enrichment of disease-linked clones in matched ankylosing spondylitis synovial fluid. In synovial fluid and blood from reactive arthritis, some motif variants were previously reported. Eight or nine highly homologous variants made up a TCR beta motif that seemed to typify ankylosing spondylitis blood.

Trimming took 6 bases from V and 3 from J, leaving 16 bases between them. Germline V gives CDR1 SGDLS, CDR2 YYNGEE. The CDR3 runs to 14 residues. The table lists this clonotype with many counts. Its antigen is undetermined. The authors made TCR beta libraries by quantitative 5'-RACE with molecular barcodes. TCRdb re-analysed the 5' RACE reads in MiXCR, keeping a single row per CDR3 protein. The profile covers around 490,000 distinct CDR3 sequences, with approximately 5.3% appearing a single time and under 4.5% taken by the ten largest. The sample consisted of blood, either unsorted or a sorted T cell fraction (not recorded which). The rearrangement links TRBV9 to TRBJ2-7; D tentatively reads TRBD1 or TRBD2 (5 bases each). This sequence was found in a male donor with ankylosing spondylitis. Here the CDR3 DNA reads TGTGCCAGCACCCATGGGGACGACAGCTACGAGCAGTACTTC. This translates into CASTHGDDSYEQYF.